This T cell receptor beta chain was found in a study of human T cells and chemical hapten exposure. Comments on this clonotype: Its antigen is currently unknown.

The time point here: patch test 2, 6 weeks after DPC sensitization. Treatment meaning: therapeutic diphenylcyclopropenone sensitization with weekly scalp DPC. The donor pool consisted of alopecia patients aged 18 to 70 years, considered suitable for DPC. TCRdb ran MiXCR on the RACE reads and lists one entry per CDR3 protein. The data show over 60,000 distinct CDR3 sequences, with around 10% seen just once and roughly 6.8% held by the top ten. Findings of the study overall: Significantly greater numbers of large CDR3 similarity clusters came from expanded TCRs than from controls. Alopecia was present in the donors, so their immune response may differ from healthy people's. With DPC sensitization, TCRs exceeding 1 in 1000 frequency showed no change.

V lost 4 bases and J 4 bases, leaving 12 bases between the germline ends. Germline assignment: CDR1 PRHDT and CDR2 FYEKMQ (reference sequence). The CDR3 spans 14 residues. This sequence was found in a woman between 50 and 59 years old with alopecia areata. Some clones in this sample may be carry-over from other donors' samples. The sequencing here drew on whole blood, taken in connection with sensitization to the hapten diphenylcyclopropenone (DPC). V gene TRBV13 combines with J gene TRBJ2-3; tentative D call: TRBD2 (6 bases). The CDR3 DNA reads TGTGCCAGCAGCTGGGACTCAAGCCCAGATACGCAGTATTTT. Its translation: CASSWDSSPDTQYF.